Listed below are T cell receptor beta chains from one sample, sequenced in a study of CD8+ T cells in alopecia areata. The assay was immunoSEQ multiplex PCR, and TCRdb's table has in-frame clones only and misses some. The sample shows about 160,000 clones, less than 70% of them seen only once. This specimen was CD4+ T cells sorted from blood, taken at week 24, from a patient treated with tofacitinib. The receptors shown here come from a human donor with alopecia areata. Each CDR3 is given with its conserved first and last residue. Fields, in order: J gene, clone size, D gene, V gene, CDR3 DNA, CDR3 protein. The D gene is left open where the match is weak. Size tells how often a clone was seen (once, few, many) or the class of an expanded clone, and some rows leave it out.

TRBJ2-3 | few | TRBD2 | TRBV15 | TGTGCCACCAGCAGAGATATTGCGGGGGTCACAGATACGCAGTATTTT | CATSRDIAGVTDTQYF
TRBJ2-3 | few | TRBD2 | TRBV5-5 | TGTGCCAGCAGCTTCCTGAGCGGGGGGGCAGATACGCAGTATTTT | CASSFLSGGADTQYF
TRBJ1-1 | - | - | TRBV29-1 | TGCAGCGTTGAAGATCCGGCAGCTATGAACACTGAAGCTTTCTTT | CSVEDPAAMNTEAFF
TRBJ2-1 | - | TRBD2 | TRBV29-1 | TGCAGCGCGGGACTAGCGGAGCACAATGAGCAGTTCTTC | CSAGLAEHNEQFF
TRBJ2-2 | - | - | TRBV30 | TGTGCCTGCCCCGGGCAGGGGAACACCGGGGAGCTGTTTTTT | CACPGQGNTGELFF
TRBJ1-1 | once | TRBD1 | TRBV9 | TGTGCCAGCAGCGAACAAAACAGGGGGACCACTGAAGCTTTCTTT | CASSEQNRGTTEAFF
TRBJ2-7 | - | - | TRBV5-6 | TGTGCCAGCAGCTTTGTGGGGGAGCAGTACTTC | CASSFVGEQYF
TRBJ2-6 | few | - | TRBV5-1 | TGCGCCAGCAGCTGGGGTCAGACTGGGGCCAACGTCCTGACTTTC | CASSWGQTGANVLTF
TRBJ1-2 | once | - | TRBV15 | TGTGCCACCAGCAGGGGACAAAACTATGGCTACACCTTC | CATSRGQNYGYTF
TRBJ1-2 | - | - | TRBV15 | TGTGCCACCAGCCCCCCAACCCCAGGGGACTATGGCTACACCTTC | CATSPPTPGDYGYTF
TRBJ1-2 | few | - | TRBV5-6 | TGTGCCAGCAGCTTGGGAAACAGCCACTATGGCTACACCTTC | CASSLGNSHYGYTF
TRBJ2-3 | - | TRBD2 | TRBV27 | TGTGCCAGCAGTTTATGGCTAGCGGGTGTCTCAGATACGCAGTATTTT | CASSLWLAGVSDTQYF
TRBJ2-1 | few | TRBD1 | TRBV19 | TGTGCCAGTAGTATGGGACAGCTCAATGAGCAGTTCTTC | CASSMGQLNEQFF
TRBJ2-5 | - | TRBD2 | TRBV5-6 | TGTAGTTCCGGACTAGTGCTAGGAGAGACCCAGTACTTC | CSSGLVLGETQYF
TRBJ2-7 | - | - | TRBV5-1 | TGCGCCAGCAGCCACGTGGCGGCCCCCTACGAGCAGTACTTC | CASSHVAAPYEQYF
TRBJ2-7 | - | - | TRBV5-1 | TGCGCCAGCAGCTTGGATCAGGGCTACGAGCAGTACTTC | CASSLDQGYEQYF
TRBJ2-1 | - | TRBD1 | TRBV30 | TGTGCCTGGACCCGAGGGACAGGGGGCTACAATGAGCAGTTCTTC | CAWTRGTGGYNEQFF
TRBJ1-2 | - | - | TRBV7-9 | TGTGCCAGCAGCTTAGCCACAGCATTCCACACCTTC | CASSLATAFHTF
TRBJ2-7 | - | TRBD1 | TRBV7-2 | TGTGCCAGCAGCTTAGTAGGACAGGGCTACGAGCAGTACTTC | CASSLVGQGYEQYF
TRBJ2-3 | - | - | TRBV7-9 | TGTGCCAGCAGCTCCGCGCCCGGCCCCTACACAGATACGCAGTATTTT | CASSSAPGPYTDTQYF
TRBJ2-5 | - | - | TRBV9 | TGTGCCAGCAGCGTAGCGGGGAGAGAGACCCAGTACTTC | CASSVAGRETQYF
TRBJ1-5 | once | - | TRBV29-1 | TGCAGCGTTGGGGACCCTGGCAATCAGCCCCAGCATTTT | CSVGDPGNQPQHF
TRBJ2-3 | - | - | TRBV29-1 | TGCAGCGTTGACCCGGGCGGGACAGATACGCAGTATTTT | CSVDPGGTDTQYF
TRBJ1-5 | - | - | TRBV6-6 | TGTGCTTCCGCCCTGGGGTTAAATCAGCCCCAGCATTTT | CASALGLNQPQHF
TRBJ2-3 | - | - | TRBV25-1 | TGTGCCAGCAGTGCCGAGGGCCACACAGATACGCAGTATTTT | CASSAEGHTDTQYF
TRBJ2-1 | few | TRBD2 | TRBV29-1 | TGCAGCGTTGGGGTCCTGGCTAGCGGGGGGGCCCGGAGTGAGCAGTTCTTC | CSVGVLASGGARSEQFF
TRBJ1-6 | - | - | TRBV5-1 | TGCGCCAGCAGCTTTCGGTTGTCCAATTCACCCCTCCACTTT | CASSFRLSNSPLHF
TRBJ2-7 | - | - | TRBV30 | TGTGCAACCCCCGGACCTAGCTCCTACGAGCAGTACTTC | CATPGPSSYEQYF
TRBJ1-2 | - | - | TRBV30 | TGTGCCTGGATTCCACCCGGAGTTGCTGGAGGTGGCTACACCTTC | CAWIPPGVAGGGYTF
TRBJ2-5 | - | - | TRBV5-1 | TGCGCCAGCAGCACGGGGGACATTCAAGAGACCCAGTACTTC | CASSTGDIQETQYF
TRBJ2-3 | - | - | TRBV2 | TGTGCCAGCAGTGTTGCGGATACGCAGTATTTT | CASSVADTQYF
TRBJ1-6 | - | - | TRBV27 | TGTGCCAGCAGTGATAAAGGGTTGGGAGTATCACCCCTCCACTTT | CASSDKGLGVSPLHF
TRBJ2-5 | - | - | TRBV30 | TGTGCCTGGAGTGGGAATAACAGGGAGACCCAGTACTTC | CAWSGNNRETQYF